Given below is one TCR beta chain in context. What it binds is unknown. This specimen comes from a study of shared clonotypes between healthy human individuals. Whole-study results and caveats: Generation probability values for non-shared clonotypes were lower than those for clonotypes shared by all four donors.

Profiling relied on immunoSEQ multiplex PCR, and the TCRdb table lists in-frame clones only, not all of them. The table includes just over 2,000,000 clones, around 96% detected once. The naive CD8 subset, CD45RO-negative cells positively selected for CCR7, excluded terminally differentiated effector memory CD45RA+ cells. The donor population consisted of healthy HIV-negative adults with no recent acute infections or vaccinations. The CDR3 runs to 14 residues. V was cut by 4 bases and J by 1 base, with 14 bases left in between. Germline values: CDR1 SQVTM, CDR2 ANQGSEA. The V call is TRBV29-1, the J call TRBJ2-7; D is perhaps TRBD2 (6 bases). The origin of this receptor is a man aged 18 to 29 in good health. The specimen sequenced was naive CD8+ T cells sorted from blood. As DNA, the CDR3 is TGCAGCGTTGTGGGACTGGTTGGTTCCTACGAGCAGTACTTC. It is translated as CSVVGLVGSYEQYF.